Below, 29 T cell receptor beta chains from the same sample are listed, as sequenced in a study of PD-1 blockade in classical Hodgkin lymphoma. Every patient had relapsed following autologous stem cell transplantation, and cohorts differed in brentuximab vedotin exposure. Method: immunoSEQ multiplex PCR; TCRdb's copy keeps in-frame clones and lacks some. The sample lists 60,000 to 75,000 clones, 90% seen once, with approximately 9.8% in the top ten. The sequencing used peripheral blood mononuclear cells (PBMCs), collected at baseline. The receptor source for this set is a human donor with classical Hodgkin lymphoma.

This chain connects TRBV4-1 to TRBJ1-5, with a possible D match to TRBD1 (5 bases). CDR1 MGHRA and CDR2 YSYEKL come from the germline V gene. The V end was cut by 3 bases, the J end by 0 bases, with 9 bases between. The CDR3 consists of 15 residues. In DNA, the CDR3 is TGCGCCAGCAGCCAGACAGATTATAGCAATCAGCCCCAGCATTTT. Residues: CASSQTDYSNQPQHF.

With regard to this clone: Other DNA sequences in the sample encode the same CDR3. The genes are TRBV5-1 and TRBJ1-2; D gene ambiguous. CDR1 and CDR2 (germline): SGHRS, YFSETQ. V was trimmed by 0 bases and J by 3 bases, leaving 6 bases between them. The CDR3 is made up of 13 amino acids. CDR3 DNA sequence: TGCGCCAGCAGCTTGGCGGGTGACTATGGCTACACCTTC. This codes for CASSLAGDYGYTF.

This sequence joins TRBV30 and TRBJ1-5, with no clear D. V was pared by 0 bases and J by 10 bases, with 13 bases between. This CDR3 comprises 13 residues. Germline CDR1 reads GTSNPN; CDR2 reads SVGIG (reference sequence). CDR3 in DNA: TGTGCCTGGAGTGTAAGGAGATTGAGCCCCCAGCATTTT. Protein product: CAWSVRRLSPQHF. The entire variable domain, with the rest obtained from reference TRBV30 and TRBJ1-5, is as follows: SQTIHQWPATLVQPVGSPLSLECTVEGTSNPNLYWYRQAAGRGLQLLFYSVGIGQISSEVPQNLSASRPQDRQFILSSKKLLLSDSGFYLCAWSVRRLSPQHFGDGTRLSIL.

The J gene is TRBJ2-1, the V gene TRBV4-2; TRBD2 might be the D (7 bases). The CDR3 loop spans 15 amino acids. The V end was cut by 2 bases, the J end by 6 bases, with 14 bases between. CDR1 LGHNA and CDR2 YNFKEQ come from the germline V gene. The CDR3, as DNA: TGTGCCAGCAGCCAACCCACCCGGGGGGCCAATGAGCAGTTCTTC. Its translation is CASSQPTRGANEQFF.

The genes are TRBV10-2 and TRBJ2-1; no reliable D call. CDR1 is WSHSY, CDR2 SAAADI, per germline. With 8 bases removed from V and 2 bases from J, the gap between germline ends came to 10 bases. The CDR3 totals 13 residues. The CDR3 reads CASVVDPYNEQFF. DNA of the CDR3: TGCGCCAGCGTCGTAGATCCCTACAATGAGCAGTTCTTC.

The gene calls are TRBV2 and TRBJ2-3, with D possibly matching TRBD1 (5 bases). Germline assignment: CDR1 SNHLY and CDR2 FYNNEI. There are 14 residues in the CDR3. Between the trimmed V and J ends, which lost 5 bases and 2 bases, there was a span of 11 bases. CDR3 DNA sequence: TGTGCCAGCAGTTTCGACAGCTACACAGATACGCAGTATTTT. Its translation is CASSFDSYTDTQYF.

This chain connects TRBV5-4 to TRBJ2-5, with 13 bases fitting TRBD2. Trimming cost V 5 bases and J 4 bases; bases outside gene matches: 5. Germline CDR1 reads SGHNT; CDR2 reads YYREEE (reference sequence). The length of the CDR3 is 15 residues. CDR3 sequence (DNA): TGTGCCAGCAGTACGACTAGCGGGAGGACAGAGACCCAGTACTTC. Translation gives CASSTTSGRTETQYF.

The CDR3 protein is CASRSPGGGYEQYF. In DNA form, the CDR3 reads TGTGCCAGCAGATCACCGGGGGGAGGCTACGAGCAGTACTTC. The chain recombines TRBV6-5 with TRBJ2-7; 7 bases agree with TRBD2. Germline V lookup: CDR1 MNHEY, CDR2 SVGAGI. The CDR3 is 14 residues long. V shed 6 bases, J shed 3 bases, and the junction held 8 bases outside the gene matches.

The V and J genes are TRBV29-1 and TRBJ2-5, with TRBD2 matching 7 bases. CDR3 length equals 12 residues. The V and J ends lost 4 bases and 4 bases, in that order; junction bases with no gene match: 3. Looked up from germline, CDR1 is SQVTM and CDR2 is ANQGSEA. CDR3 coding DNA: TGCAGCGTTGCGCCGGGGGGAGAGACCCAGTACTTC. Its protein is CSVAPGGETQYF.

The chain recombines TRBV19 with TRBJ2-7; 7 nucleotides line up with TRBD1. Trimming at V came to 6 bases and at J to 4 bases, leaving 15 bases not matched to a gene. The length of the CDR3 is 16 residues. Germline values: CDR1 LNHDA, CDR2 SQIVND (reference sequence). The CDR3 sequence: CASRGTSTGQLYEQYF. The CDR3 bases are TGTGCCAGTAGGGGGACCTCGACGGGACAGCTTTACGAGCAGTACTTC.

The V gene is TRBV4-2, the J gene TRBJ1-2; D possibly corresponds to TRBD1 (5 bases). The CDR3 is made up of 11 amino acids. Trimming took off 3 bases at V and 7 bases at J, with 6 bases between the two ends. Germline CDR1 is LGHNA and CDR2 is YNFKEQ. CDR3 bases: TGTGCCAGCAGCCATACAGGTGGCTACACCTTC. This codes for CASSHTGGYTF.

This rearrangement joins TRBV5-4 to TRBJ1-2, with TRBD1 matching 7 bases. Germline V gene sequence: CDR1 SGHNT, CDR2 YYREEE (reference sequence). The V segment lost 4 bases and the J segment 2 bases; nucleotides outside the gene matches: 8. The CDR3 extends over 15 amino acids. The CDR3 here is CASSRSGQLNYGYTF. The CDR3 DNA is TGTGCCAGCAGCAGGTCGGGACAGTTGAACTATGGCTACACCTTC.

The sample holds one count of this clone. The J gene is TRBJ2-7, the V gene TRBV21-1; the DNA was not used to check the table's D call, TRBD1. TRBV21-1 is termed a pseudogene. This CDR3 has 14 amino acids. Here the CDR3 DNA reads TGTGCCCGTTCCGCCGACAGGCCCCCGTATGAGCAGTACTTC. Its protein is CARSADRPPYEQYF.

The rearrangement uses TRBV7-3 and TRBJ2-6; D not certain. The V gene's germline CDR1 is SGHTA and CDR2 FQGTGA. Trimming removed 3 bases at V and 1 base at J, with 10 bases between. The CDR3 length is 16 residues. The CDR3 loop reads CASSFRPPSGANVLTF. The CDR3 DNA reads TGTGCCAGCAGCTTCCGTCCTCCTTCTGGGGCCAACGTCCTGACTTTC.

The chain links TRBV2 to TRBJ2-3; D is perhaps TRBD1 or TRBD2 (5 bases each). In germline, CDR1 is SNHLY, CDR2 FYNNEI. V lost 7 bases and J 6 bases, leaving 17 bases between the germline ends. The CDR3 is made up of 14 amino acids. The CDR3 DNA is TGTGCCAGCAAACCGGGACCCCCGGGGGATACGCAGTATTTT. Translation: CASKPGPPGDTQYF.

Only a few counts were recorded for this clone. The chain joins TRBV2 to TRBJ1-2, with unresolved D. There are 13 residues in the CDR3. Germline lookup yields CDR1 SNHLY and CDR2 FYNNEI. The V and J ends lost 8 bases and 4 bases respectively, with 14 bases between them. CDR3 region: CASGSDRPYGYTF. The CDR3 bases are TGTGCCAGCGGCTCGGACCGTCCCTATGGCTACACCTTC.

This chain connects TRBV9 to TRBJ2-2; 9 bases agree with TRBD1. Germline CDR1 and CDR2: SGDLS and YYNGEE. This CDR3 contains 17 residues. J gave up 1 base and V 0 bases, and 4 bases lay outside the gene matches. The CDR3 nucleotides are TGTGCCAGCAGCGTAGCGTCGGGACAGGGGAACACCGGGGAGCTGTTTTTT. Encoded protein: CASSVASGQGNTGELFF.

The chain combines TRBV28 with TRBJ2-5; the D gene is possibly TRBD2 (6 bases). The CDR3 length is 14 residues. Per germline, CDR1 MDHEN and CDR2 SYDVKM. V lost 2 bases, J lost 2 bases, and 9 bases lay in between. In DNA form, the CDR3 reads TGTGCCAGCAGTTTACGGGGGACTCAAGAGACCCAGTACTTC. Its protein product is CASSLRGTQETQYF.

The rearrangement uses TRBV28 and TRBJ2-7, with TRBD2 matching 8 bases. V gave up 2 bases and J gave up 5 bases; unmatched junction bases: 8. From germline, CDR1 is MDHEN and CDR2 SYDVKM. The CDR3 has 15 residues. The CDR3 loop is CASSLDREGRDEQYF. The CDR3 nucleotides read TGTGCCAGCAGTTTAGATCGGGAGGGGCGGGACGAGCAGTACTTC.

The chain couples TRBV11-3 to TRBJ2-1; possibly TRBD2 for D (6 bases). The CDR3 consists of 12 residues. V dropped 6 bases and J dropped 5 bases, with 8 bases sitting between them. Germline CDR1 and CDR2: SGHNT and YENEEA. CDR3 protein: CASRGGDNEQFF. Written as DNA, the CDR3 is TGTGCCAGCAGGGGGGGTGACAATGAGCAGTTCTTC.

The chain employs TRBV7-9 and TRBJ1-2; 7 bases line up with TRBD1. CDR3 length equals 13 residues. The germline CDR1 and CDR2 sequences are SEHNR and FQNEAQ (reference sequence). V lost 4 bases, J lost 8 bases, and 7 bases stayed unmatched. CDR3 sequence: CASSSTGRAGYTF. The CDR3 nucleotides read TGTGCCAGCAGCTCGACAGGGCGGGCGGGCTACACCTTC.

The chain uses TRBV5-1 and TRBJ2-3; D is unclear. Trimming pared 0 bases from V and 2 bases from J, leaving 7 bases between. Per the germline V gene, CDR1 is SGHRS and CDR2 is YFSETQ. The CDR3 length is 14 residues. The CDR3 DNA reads TGCGCCAGCAGCTTGGGCGGACCCACAGATACGCAGTATTTT. Its protein product is CASSLGGPTDTQYF.

This clone is a singleton in its sample. The chain has TRBV6-6 and TRBJ2-3; tentatively, D is TRBD1 or TRBD2 (6 bases each). V was pared by 5 bases and J by 2 bases, with 14 bases between. The CDR3 length is 15 residues. Germline CDR1 MNHNY, CDR2 SVGAGI (reference sequence). The CDR3 sequence is CASSTGRRDTDTQYF. CDR3 DNA: TGTGCCAGCAGTACAGGGAGGCGAGACACAGATACGCAGTATTTT.

The V gene is TRBV6-1, the J gene TRBJ2-7; 11 bases map to TRBD2. This CDR3 has 15 amino acids. V lost 5 bases to trimming and J lost 4 bases; unmatched junction nucleotides: 7. CDR1 is MNHNS and CDR2 is SASEGT in the germline V gene. CDR3 DNA: TGTGCCAGCAGTCCCCCGGGACTAGCGGTTTACGAGCAGTACTTC. Amino acid sequence: CASSPPGLAVYEQYF.

V and J are TRBV6-1 and TRBJ1-1, with D maybe TRBD1 (5 bases). This CDR3 spans 14 amino acids. The germline V gene encodes CDR1 MNHNS and CDR2 SASEGT. Trimming removed 2 bases from V and 8 bases from J, with 15 bases in between. CDR3 protein: CASSEWGSRGEAFF. CDR3 bases: TGTGCCAGCAGTGAATGGGGCAGTAGGGGAGAAGCTTTCTTT.

The chain employs TRBV6-5 and TRBJ1-5, with D possibly matching TRBD1 (5 bases). The V end lost 2 bases, the J end lost 2 bases, and 10 bases lay between the germline ends. There are 15 residues in the CDR3. CDR1 and CDR2 from the germline V gene are MNHEY and SVGAGI. The CDR3 reads CASSYVQGGNQPQHF. CDR3 in DNA: TGTGCCAGCAGTTACGTCCAGGGAGGCAATCAGCCCCAGCATTTT.

The chain combines TRBV19 with TRBJ2-7, with 9 bases fitting TRBD2. The CDR3 is 16 amino acids. Germline assignment: CDR1 LNHDA and CDR2 SQIVND (reference sequence). Unmatched junction bases numbered 7, after V lost 0 bases and J lost 4 bases. For the CDR3, the DNA is TGTGCCAGTAGTATAGAGGGCGGACTAGCGTGGTACGAGCAGTACTTC. Protein product: CASSIEGGLAWYEQYF.

CDR3 sequence (DNA): TGCGCCAGTTCCGAGTTGAGACTAGTGAACACCGGGGAGCTGTTTTTT. It specifies CASSELRLVNTGELFF. J is TRBJ2-2 and V is TRBV5-1, with a possible D match to TRBD2 (6 bases). Germline V gene sequence: CDR1 SGHRS, CDR2 YFSETQ. Deletions cut 8 bases from V and 1 base from J, with 18 bases between. The CDR3 extends over 16 amino acids. Based on the CDR3 plus reference TRBV5-1 and TRBJ2-2, the full variable domain is KAGVTQTPRYLIKTRGQQVTLSCSPISGHRSVSWYQQTPGQGLQFLFEYFSETQRNKGNFPGRFSGRQFSNSRSEMNVSTLELGDSALYLCASSELRLVNTGELFFGEGSRLTVL.

This chain connects TRBV7-9 to TRBJ2-1; D is unresolved. Germline CDR1 SEHNR, CDR2 FQNEAQ (reference sequence). The CDR3 consists of 13 residues. The V and J ends lost 0 bases and 7 bases respectively, with 7 bases between them. CDR3 region: CASSLASFNEQFF. The CDR3 DNA reads TGTGCCAGCAGCTTAGCTAGCTTTAATGAGCAGTTCTTC. Using reference TRBV7-9 and TRBJ2-1 for the parts outside the CDR3, the full variable domain is DTGVSQNPRHKITKRGQNVTFRCDPISEHNRLYWYRQTLGQGPEFLTYFQNEAQLEKSRLLSDRFSAERPKGSFSTLEIQRTEQGDSAMYLCASSLASFNEQFFGPGTRLTVL.